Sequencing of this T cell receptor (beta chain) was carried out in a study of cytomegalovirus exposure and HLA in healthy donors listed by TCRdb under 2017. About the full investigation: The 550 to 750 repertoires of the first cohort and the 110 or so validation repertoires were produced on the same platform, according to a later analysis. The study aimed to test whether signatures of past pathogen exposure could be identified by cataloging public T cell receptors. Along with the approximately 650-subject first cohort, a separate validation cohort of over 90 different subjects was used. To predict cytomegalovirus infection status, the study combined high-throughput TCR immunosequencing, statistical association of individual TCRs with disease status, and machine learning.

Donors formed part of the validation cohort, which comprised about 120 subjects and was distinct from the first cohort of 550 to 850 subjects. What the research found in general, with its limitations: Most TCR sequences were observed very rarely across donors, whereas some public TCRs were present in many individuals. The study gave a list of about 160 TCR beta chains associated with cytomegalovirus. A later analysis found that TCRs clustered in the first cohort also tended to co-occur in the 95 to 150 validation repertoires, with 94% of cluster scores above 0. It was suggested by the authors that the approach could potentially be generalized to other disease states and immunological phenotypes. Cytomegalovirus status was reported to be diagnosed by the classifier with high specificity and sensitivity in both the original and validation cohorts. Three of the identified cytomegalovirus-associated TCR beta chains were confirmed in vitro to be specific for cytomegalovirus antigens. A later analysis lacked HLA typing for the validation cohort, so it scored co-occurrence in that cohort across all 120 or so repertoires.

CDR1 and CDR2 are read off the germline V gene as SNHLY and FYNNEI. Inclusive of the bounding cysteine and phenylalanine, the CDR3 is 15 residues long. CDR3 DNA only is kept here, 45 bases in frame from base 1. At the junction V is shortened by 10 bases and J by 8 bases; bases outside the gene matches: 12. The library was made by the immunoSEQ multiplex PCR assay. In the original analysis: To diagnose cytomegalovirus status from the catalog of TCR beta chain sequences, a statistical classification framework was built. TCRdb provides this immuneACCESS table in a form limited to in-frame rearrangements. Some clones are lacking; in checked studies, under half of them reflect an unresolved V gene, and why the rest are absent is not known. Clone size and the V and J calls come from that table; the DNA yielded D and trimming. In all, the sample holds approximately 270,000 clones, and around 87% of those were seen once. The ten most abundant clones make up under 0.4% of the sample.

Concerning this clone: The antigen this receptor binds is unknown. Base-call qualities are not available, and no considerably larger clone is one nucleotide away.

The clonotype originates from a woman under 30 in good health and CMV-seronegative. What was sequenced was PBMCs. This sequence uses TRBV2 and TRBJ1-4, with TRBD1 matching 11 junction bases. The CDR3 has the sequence CANSNPGQGGEKLFF. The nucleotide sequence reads TGTGCCAACTCAAACCCGGGACAGGGGGGCGAAAAACTGTTTTTT.